This T cell receptor (beta chain) was found in a study of CD8 T cells in ankylosing spondylitis. A single record per CDR3 protein comes from TCRdb applying MiXCR to the 5' RACE reads. The data contain under 300,000 distinct CDR3 sequences, around 11% of them singletons. This CDR3 is built from 15 residues. Trimming cost V 6 bases and J 5 bases; bases outside gene matches: 12. CDR1 MNHEY and CDR2 SMNVEV come from the germline V gene (reference sequence). This TCR derives from a male donor with ankylosing spondylitis or in good health (not recorded which). The rearrangement joins TRBV27 to TRBJ1-2, with 7 bases identical to TRBD1. Sequencing was performed on blood, either unsorted or a sorted T cell fraction (not recorded which). The CDR3 DNA reads TGTGCCAGCAGCGAAAGACAGGGCATGGGATATGGCTACACCTTC. Translated, it gives CASSERQGMGYGYTF.